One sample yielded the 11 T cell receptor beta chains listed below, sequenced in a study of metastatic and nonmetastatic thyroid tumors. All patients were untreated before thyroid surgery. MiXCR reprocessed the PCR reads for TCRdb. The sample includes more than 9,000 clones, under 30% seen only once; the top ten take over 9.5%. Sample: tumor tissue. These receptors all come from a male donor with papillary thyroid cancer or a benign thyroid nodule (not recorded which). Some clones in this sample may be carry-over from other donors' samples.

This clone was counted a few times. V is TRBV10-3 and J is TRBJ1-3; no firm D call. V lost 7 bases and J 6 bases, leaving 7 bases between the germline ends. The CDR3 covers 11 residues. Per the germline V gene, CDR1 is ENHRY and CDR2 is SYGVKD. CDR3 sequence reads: CAIIPKNTIYF. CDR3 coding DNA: TGTGCCATCATTCCTAAAAACACCATATATTTT.

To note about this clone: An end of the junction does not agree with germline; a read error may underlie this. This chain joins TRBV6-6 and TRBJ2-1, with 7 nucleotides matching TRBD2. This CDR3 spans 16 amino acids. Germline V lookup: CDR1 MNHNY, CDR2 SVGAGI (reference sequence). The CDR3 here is CASSDSGGSEIHEQFF. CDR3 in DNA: TGTGCCAGCAGTGACTCGGGCGGGAGTGAGATTCATGAGCAGTTCTTC.

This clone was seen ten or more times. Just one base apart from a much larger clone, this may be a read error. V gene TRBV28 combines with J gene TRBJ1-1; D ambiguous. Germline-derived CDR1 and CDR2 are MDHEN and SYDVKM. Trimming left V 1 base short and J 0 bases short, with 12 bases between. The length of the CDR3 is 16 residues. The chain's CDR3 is CASSLFGETMNTEAFF. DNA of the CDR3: TGTGCCAGCAGTTTATTTGGGGAAACCATGAACACTGAAGCTTTCTTT.

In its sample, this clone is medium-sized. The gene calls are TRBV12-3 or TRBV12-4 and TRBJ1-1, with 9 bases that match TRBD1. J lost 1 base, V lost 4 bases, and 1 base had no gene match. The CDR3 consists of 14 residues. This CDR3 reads CASSWDRANTEAFF. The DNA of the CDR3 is TGTGCCAGCAGTTGGGACAGGGCGAACACTGAAGCTTTCTTT.

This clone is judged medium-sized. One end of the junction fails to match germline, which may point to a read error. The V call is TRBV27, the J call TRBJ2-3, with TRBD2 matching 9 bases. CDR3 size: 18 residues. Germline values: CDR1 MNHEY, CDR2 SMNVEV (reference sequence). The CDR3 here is CASSLEGLAGYSVDAQYF. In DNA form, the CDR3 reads TGTGCCAGCAGTTTAGAGGGGCTAGCGGGATACTCGGTAGATGCGCAGTATTTT.

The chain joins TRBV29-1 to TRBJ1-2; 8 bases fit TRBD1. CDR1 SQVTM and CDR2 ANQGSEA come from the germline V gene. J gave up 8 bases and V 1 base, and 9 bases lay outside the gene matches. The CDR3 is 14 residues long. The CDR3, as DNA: TGCAGCGTTGAAGCCCATCAGGGGGCGGGCGGCTACACCTTC. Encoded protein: CSVEAHQGAGGYTF.

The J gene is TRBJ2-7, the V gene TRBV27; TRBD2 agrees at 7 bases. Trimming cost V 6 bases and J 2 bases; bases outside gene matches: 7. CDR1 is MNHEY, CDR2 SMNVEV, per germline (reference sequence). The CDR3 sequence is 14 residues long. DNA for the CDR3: TGTGCCAGCAGCCCTCTAGCGGAGCCCTACGAGCAGTACTTC. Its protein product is CASSPLAEPYEQYF.

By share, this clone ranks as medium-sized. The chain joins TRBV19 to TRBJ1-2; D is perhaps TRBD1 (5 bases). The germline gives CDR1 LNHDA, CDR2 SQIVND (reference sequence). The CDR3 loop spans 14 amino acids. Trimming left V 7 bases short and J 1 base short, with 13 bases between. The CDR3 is CASMLRANNYGYTF. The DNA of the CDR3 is TGTGCCAGTATGCTCAGGGCGAATAACTATGGCTACACCTTC.

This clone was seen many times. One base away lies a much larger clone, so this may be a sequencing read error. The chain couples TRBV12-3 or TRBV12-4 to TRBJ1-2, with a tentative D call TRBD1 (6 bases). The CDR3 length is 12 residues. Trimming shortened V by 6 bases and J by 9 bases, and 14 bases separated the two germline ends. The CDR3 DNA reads TGTGCCAGCAGACAGGGCGGGGGATGCTACACCTTC. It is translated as CASRQGGGCYTF.

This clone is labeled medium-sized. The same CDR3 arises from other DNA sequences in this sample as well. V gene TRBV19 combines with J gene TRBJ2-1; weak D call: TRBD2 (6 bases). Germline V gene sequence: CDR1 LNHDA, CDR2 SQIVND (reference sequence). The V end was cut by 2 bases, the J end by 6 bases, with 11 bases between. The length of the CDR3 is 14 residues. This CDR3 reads CASSISSVFNEQFF. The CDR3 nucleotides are TGTGCCAGTAGTATATCTAGCGTTTTCAATGAGCAGTTCTTC.

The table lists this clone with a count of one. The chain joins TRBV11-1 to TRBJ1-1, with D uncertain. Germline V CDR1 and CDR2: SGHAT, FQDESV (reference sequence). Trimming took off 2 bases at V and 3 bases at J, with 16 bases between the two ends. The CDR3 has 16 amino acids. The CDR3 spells CASSLTPGSGYTEAFF. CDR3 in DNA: TGTGCCAGCAGCTTAACGCCGGGTTCCGGTTACACTGAAGCTTTCTTT.